The 23 T cell receptor beta chains in this list originate from one sample, sequenced in a study of shared clonotypes between healthy human individuals. Clones were sequenced by immunoSEQ multiplex PCR, and TCRdb holds only the in-frame ones, with some missing. The sample contains about 1 million clones, about 76% of which appear only once. Sequencing was carried out using memory CD4+ T cells sorted from blood. Described subset: CD45RA-negative fraction. These receptors were collected from a man between 18 and 29 years old in good health.

The rearrangement uses TRBV9 and TRBJ2-1; no reliable D call. Germline loops: CDR1 SGDLS, CDR2 YYNGEE. V was cut by 4 bases and J by 9 bases, with 14 bases left in between. CDR3 length: 13 amino acids. The CDR3 spells CASSSGPSGEQFF. The CDR3 DNA reads TGTGCCAGCAGCTCTGGACCCTCTGGTGAGCAGTTCTTC.

This clone came up once. The V gene is TRBV7-3, the J gene TRBJ2-2, with a weak D call TRBD2 (6 bases). Germline-derived CDR1 and CDR2 are SGHTA and FQGTGA. The V end lost 0 bases, the J end lost 4 bases, and 9 bases lay between the germline ends. The CDR3 length is 15 residues. CDR3 protein: CASSLTSGFTGELFF. The CDR3 region has the DNA TGTGCCAGCAGCTTAACTAGCGGATTCACCGGGGAGCTGTTTTTT.

The chain employs TRBV28 and TRBJ2-5, with D possibly being TRBD1 (7 bases). V lost 5 bases to trimming and J lost 5 bases, with 21 bases between them. The length of the CDR3 is 16 residues. Germline V gene lookup returns CDR1 MDHEN and CDR2 SYDVKM. CDR3 bases: TGTGCCAGCAGTGCGGCGGGACAGACCGAGGGGGAGACCCAGTACTTC. It codes for CASSAAGQTEGETQYF.

As DNA, the CDR3 is TGTGCCAGCAGCTTCCATCGGACAGGGGACAATCAGCCCCAGCATTTT. Protein product: CASSFHRTGDNQPQHF. This chain connects TRBV7-9 to TRBJ1-5, with 9 bases that match TRBD1. The germline V gene encodes CDR1 SEHNR and CDR2 FQNEAQ (reference sequence). V lost 3 bases and J lost 3; bases outside the gene matches: 6. The CDR3 runs 16 residues.

The chain joins TRBV19 to TRBJ2-1, with 10 bases identical to TRBD2. Germline V CDR1 and CDR2: LNHDA, SQIVND (reference sequence). With V trimmed by 5 bases and J by 9 bases, 4 bases remained unmatched. CDR3 length equals 13 residues. The CDR3 is CASSPLAGGEQFF. CDR3 nucleotides: TGTGCCAGTAGTCCCTTAGCGGGGGGTGAGCAGTTCTTC.

V is TRBV6-5 and J is TRBJ1-1, with 7 bases aligning to TRBD1. This CDR3 comprises 11 residues. The ends lost 6 bases at V and 12 bases at J; junction bases unmatched: 7. CDR1 MNHEY and CDR2 SVGAGI come from the germline V gene. The CDR3 loop is CASSFTGVTFF. The CDR3 DNA is TGTGCCAGCAGCTTTACAGGGGTAACTTTCTTT.

The CDR3 reads CASSLGPQGVNTEAFF. CDR3 sequence (DNA): TGTGCCAGCAGCTTAGGGCCCCAGGGGGTGAACACTGAAGCTTTCTTT. This chain connects TRBV7-8 to TRBJ1-1; 7 nucleotides align to TRBD1. J gave up 0 bases and V 1 base, and 5 bases lay outside the gene matches. Germline-derived CDR1 and CDR2 are SGHVS and FQNEAQ. The CDR3 covers 16 residues.

This clone turned up a few times. V gene TRBV13 combines with J gene TRBJ1-4; D perhaps matches TRBD1 (5 bases). Trimming removed 2 bases from V and 4 bases from J, with 8 bases in between. CDR1 and CDR2 from the germline V gene are PRHDT and FYEKMQ (reference sequence). The CDR3 sequence is 14 residues long. The CDR3 loop is CASSLRQLNEKLFF. CDR3 in DNA: TGTGCCAGCAGCTTAAGACAGCTTAATGAAAAACTGTTTTTT.

Concerning this clone itself: In the same sample, other DNA sequences code for this CDR3. This chain connects TRBV25-1 to TRBJ2-5; a weak D match, TRBD1 (6 bases). The CDR3 sequence is 15 residues long. The V gene lost 1 base and the J gene lost 1 base, with 10 bases spanning the gap. In germline, CDR1 is MGHDK, CDR2 SYGVNS. For the CDR3, the DNA is TGTGCCAGCAGTGAATTTGACAGGTCCCAAGAGACCCAGTACTTC. Translating it yields CASSEFDRSQETQYF.

This clone was detected once. The chain couples TRBV7-6 to TRBJ1-4, with D possibly TRBD1 on 6 matching bases. The germline gives CDR1 SGHVS, CDR2 FNYEAQ. Trimming stripped 2 bases from V and 6 bases from J, with 19 bases between. This CDR3 contains 17 residues. The CDR3 nucleotides are TGTGCCAGCAGCTTAAGAGGACAGCCTGGATGGGATGAAAAACTGTTTTTT. Translating gives CASSLRGQPGWDEKLFF.

The chain uses TRBV7-9 and TRBJ2-7, with 8 bases that match TRBD2. The trim removed 2 bases at V and 4 bases at J, leaving 16 bases unmatched. Germline lookup yields CDR1 SEHNR and CDR2 FQNEAQ (reference sequence). The length of the CDR3 is 18 residues. CDR3 region: CASSLYSGRQAGGYEQYF. The CDR3 bases are TGTGCCAGCAGCTTATATAGTGGCAGACAGGCGGGGGGATACGAGCAGTACTTC.

This clone has just a few counts. This chain uses TRBV28 with TRBJ1-1; 8 nucleotides match TRBD1. Germline V gene sequence: CDR1 MDHEN, CDR2 SYDVKM. This CDR3 spans 14 amino acids. V shed 6 bases, J shed 4 bases, and the junction held 7 bases outside the gene matches. CDR3 in amino acids: CASRPTGEGTEAFF. As DNA, the CDR3 is TGTGCCAGCAGACCGACAGGGGAGGGCACTGAAGCTTTCTTT.

The chain has TRBV15 and TRBJ2-7; 7 bases fit TRBD2. CDR1 and CDR2 (germline): LNHNV, YYDKDF (reference sequence). The V and J ends lost 0 bases and 6 bases, in that order; junction bases with no gene match: 2. This CDR3 is 13 amino acids long. The CDR3 protein is CATSRDPGGEQYF. In DNA form, the CDR3 reads TGTGCCACCAGCAGAGATCCGGGGGGCGAGCAGTACTTC.

In this sample, this clone turned up a few times. The J gene is TRBJ2-5, the V gene TRBV10-1; D is ambiguous. This CDR3 has 16 amino acids. Per the germline V gene, CDR1 is WNHNN and CDR2 is SYGVQD (reference sequence). V was shortened by 2 bases and J by 3 bases, with 16 bases between the two germline ends. The CDR3 DNA follows: TGCGCCAGCAGTGAGGGGTCTCTATATGGTAAAGAGACCCAGTACTTC. Translated: CASSEGSLYGKETQYF.

This clone was observed at least ten times. The V gene is TRBV12-5, the J gene TRBJ2-3; D call uncertain. The CDR3 length is 16 residues. Per germline, CDR1 LGHNT and CDR2 FRNRAP. V shed 1 base and J shed 4 bases, with 15 bases lying between them. The CDR3 protein is CASGLDGPIGADTQYF. CDR3 nucleotides: TGTGCTAGTGGTTTGGATGGACCAATTGGGGCAGATACGCAGTATTTT.

The chain uses TRBV7-9 and TRBJ2-7; unclear D gene. V lost 0 bases and J 5 bases, leaving 8 bases between the germline ends. The V gene's germline CDR1 is SEHNR and CDR2 FQNEAQ (reference sequence). The CDR3 runs to 13 residues. CDR3 DNA sequence: TGTGCCAGCAGCTTAGCAGGGCTCCACGAGCAGTACTTC. Its protein product is CASSLAGLHEQYF. Supplemented by reference TRBV7-9 and TRBJ2-7, the full variable domain reads DTGVSQNPRHKITKRGQNVTFRCDPISEHNRLYWYRQTLGQGPEFLTYFQNEAQLEKSRLLSDRFSAERPKGSFSTLEIQRTEQGDSAMYLCASSLAGLHEQYFGPGTRLTVT.

The chain combines TRBV19 with TRBJ2-3; D might be TRBD2 (5 bases). V lost 8 bases and J lost 1, with 16 bases in between. The germline CDR1 and CDR2 sequences are LNHDA and SQIVND (reference sequence). The CDR3 length is 15 residues. CDR3 DNA sequence: TGTGCCAGTGGGAAAGCGGAACTGGGCACAGATACGCAGTATTTT. Protein product: CASGKAELGTDTQYF. The full variable domain, its missing parts supplied by reference TRBV19 and TRBJ2-3, is DGGITQSPKYLFRKEGQNVTLSCEQNLNHDAMYWYRQDPGQGLRLIYYSQIVNDFQKGDIAEGYSVSREKKESFPLTVTSAQKNPTAFYLCASGKAELGTDTQYFGPGTRLTVL.

The rearrangement uses TRBV5-1 and TRBJ2-5; D could derive from TRBD1 or TRBD2 (5 bases each). The CDR3 length is 15 residues. V was cut by 4 bases and J by 0 bases, with 13 bases left in between. Germline-derived CDR1 and CDR2 are SGHRS and YFSETQ. In DNA, the CDR3 is TGCGCCAGCAGCCATCGGGACGGCAACCAAGAGACCCAGTACTTC. This codes for CASSHRDGNQETQYF.

The rearrangement uses TRBV28 and TRBJ1-2; D may be TRBD1 (6 bases). CDR1 and CDR2 (germline): MDHEN, SYDVKM. The CDR3 is made up of 14 amino acids. Trimming left V 4 bases short and J 4 bases short, with 13 bases between. CDR3: CASSSADSFYGYTF. CDR3 bases: TGTGCCAGCAGTTCCGCGGACAGTTTCTATGGCTACACCTTC.

This clone occurred a few times. The V call is TRBV2, the J call TRBJ1-5, with 7 bases that match TRBD1. The germline CDR1 and CDR2 sequences are SNHLY and FYNNEI. Trimming removed 3 bases from V and 8 bases from J; junction bases left unmatched: 7. This CDR3 spans 14 amino acids. The CDR3 DNA reads TGTGCCAGCAGTGATAGGGACAGAAAGGAGCCCCAGCATTTT. Residues: CASSDRDRKEPQHF.

The V and J genes are TRBV11-3 and TRBJ2-5; D not resolved. V lost 1 base, J lost 3 bases, and 12 bases lay in between. The CDR3 has 15 residues. CDR1 and CDR2 from the germline V gene are SGHNT and YENEEA. The CDR3 region has the DNA TGTGCCAGCAGCTTAGGCAGCCGGATGGAAGAGACCCAGTACTTC. Translation: CASSLGSRMEETQYF. Full variable domain (missing parts from reference TRBV11-3 and TRBJ2-5): EAGVVQSPRYKIIEKKQPVAFWCNPISGHNTLYWYLQNLGQGPELLIRYENEEAVDDSQLPKDRFSAERLKGVDSTLKIQPAELGDSAVYLCASSLGSRMEETQYFGPGTRLLVL.

The rearrangement joins TRBV7-2 to TRBJ2-2; D remains unclear. V lost 6 bases to trimming and J lost 6 bases, with 17 bases between them. The CDR3 loop spans 15 amino acids. Germline-derived CDR1 and CDR2 are SGHTA and FQGNSA. The CDR3, as DNA: TGTGCCAGCAGAGATTATGGCAGCTTCGCCGGGGAGCTGTTTTTT. It codes for CASRDYGSFAGELFF.

This chain uses TRBV4-2 with TRBJ2-1; TRBD2 agrees at 13 bases. CDR1 is LGHNA and CDR2 is YNFKEQ in the germline V gene. CDR3 length equals 17 residues. J was trimmed by 5 bases and V by 0 bases; bases with no gene match: 4. The CDR3 DNA is TGTGCCAGCAGCCAAGAAACGGGGACTAGCGGGAACAATGAGCAGTTCTTC. It specifies CASSQETGTSGNNEQFF.